The sequence of this T cell receptor beta chain was determined in a study of T cells after yellow fever vaccination. Germline-derived CDR1 and CDR2 are SQVTM and ANQGSEA. The CDR3 consists of 14 residues. V lost 1 base to trimming and J lost 0 bases, with 9 bases between them. Study findings and constraints: FACS-sorted repertoires could contain abundant clonotypes contaminating from the bulk population. The secondary response was weaker but peaked faster, day 5 versus 15.

This clonotype occurred many times. Using its own MiXCR run on the 5' RACE reads, TCRdb lists one record per CDR3 protein. The data hold more than 25,000 distinct CDR3 sequences, with roughly 4.5% observed a single time. This clonotype was obtained from a man younger than 35 who received the YFV17D yellow fever vaccine. Sample: PBMCs, either bulk or a sorted T-cell subset (CD4+, CD8+, memory, or dextramer-sorted; not recorded which), taken on the day of the yellow fever booster vaccination. J is TRBJ1-1 and V is TRBV29-1; possible D gene TRBD1, 6 bases. The CDR3 loop reads CSVEVGGMNTEAFF. CDR3 in DNA: TGCAGCGTTGAAGTCGGGGGCATGAACACTGAAGCTTTCTTT. Together with reference TRBV29-1 and TRBJ1-1, the CDR3 gives the full variable domain: SAVISQKPSRDICQRGTSLTIQCQVDSQVTMMFWYRQQPGQSLTLIATANQGSEATYESGFVIDKFPISRPNLTFSTLTVSNMSPEDSSIYLCSVEVGGMNTEAFFGQGTRLTVV.